The 20 T cell receptor beta chains listed next were all sequenced from one sample in a study of cytomegalovirus exposure and HLA in healthy donors. In the PCR, 60 Vbeta and 13 Jbeta primers were used. Using immunoSEQ multiplex PCR, the repertoire was profiled, and TCRdb retains in-frame clones only, with some absent. The repertoire holds tens of thousands of clones, around 76% seen once, with 6% to 6.5% in the top ten. Sequencing was done on a sample of PBMCs. The receptor set was obtained from a man aged 45-60 years in good health and CMV-seronegative.

The CDR3 DNA reads as TGTGCCAGCAGTTTCCAAGACAGGACAGATACGCAGTATTTT. Protein: CASSFQDRTDTQYF. The J gene is TRBJ2-3, the V gene TRBV28, with D possibly matching TRBD1 (6 bases). Germline V CDR1 and CDR2: MDHEN, SYDVKM. V was shortened by 3 bases and J by 3 bases, with 10 bases between the two germline ends. The CDR3 sequence is 14 residues long.

This clone has more than one count but fewer than ten. In DNA, the CDR3 is TGTGCCAGCAGTTTATCGGGAGGCCGAAACGCTTTCTTT. It codes for CASSLSGGRNAFF. V usage is TRBV27 and J usage is TRBJ1-1; D gene uncertain. The V end was cut by 0 bases, the J end by 11 bases, with 13 bases between. CDR1 is MNHEY, CDR2 SMNVEV, per germline (reference sequence). The CDR3 has 13 amino acids.

The count of this clone is one. The chain has TRBV18 and TRBJ1-4, with TRBD1 matching over 7 bases. The CDR3 spans 14 residues. J lost 8 bases, V lost 5 bases, and 8 bases had no gene match. CDR1 and CDR2 from the germline V gene are KGHSH and LQKENI. CDR3 sequence reads: CASSLDREDEKLFF. CDR3 coding DNA: TGTGCCAGCTCATTAGACAGGGAGGACGAAAAACTGTTTTTT.

CDR3 DNA sequence: TGTGCCAGCAGCCCCACCGGACAGGGGTGGAATGAGCAGTTCTTC. Protein: CASSPTGQGWNEQFF. The chain uses TRBV7-2 and TRBJ2-1; 9 bases agree with TRBD1. The germline V gene has CDR1 SGHTA and CDR2 FQGNSA. CDR3 size: 15 residues. V shed 5 bases, J shed 7 bases, and the junction held 9 bases outside the gene matches.

The V call is TRBV2, the J call TRBJ2-2, with no clear D. V was pared by 6 bases and J by 3 bases, with 5 bases between. Germline V lookup: CDR1 SNHLY, CDR2 FYNNEI. The CDR3 covers 12 residues. As DNA, the CDR3 is TGTGCCAGCAGGCGAGACACCGGGGAGCTGTTTTTT. The encoded protein is CASRRDTGELFF.

V usage is TRBV7-8 and J usage is TRBJ1-1, with TRBD1 as a possible D gene (5 bases). The CDR3 is 14 amino acids. Germline loops: CDR1 SGHVS, CDR2 FQNEAQ. Trimming cost V 5 bases and J 7 bases, with 17 bases left between them. CDR3: CASSILGWRGEAFF. The CDR3 nucleotides read TGTGCCAGCAGCATTCTTGGGTGGAGGGGTGAAGCTTTCTTT.

This chain links TRBV9 with TRBJ2-7; D is uncertain. Between the trimmed V and J ends, which lost 2 bases and 5 bases, there was a span of 11 bases. The CDR3 length is 13 residues. The germline gives CDR1 SGDLS, CDR2 YYNGEE. CDR3 in DNA: TGTGCCAGCAGCGTTAACGGGTACCACGAGCAGTACTTC. It specifies CASSVNGYHEQYF.

The V gene is TRBV4-3, the J gene TRBJ2-4, with 7 bases lining up with TRBD2. The CDR3 consists of 19 residues. The trim removed 1 base at V and 0 bases at J, leaving 12 bases unmatched. CDR1 is LGHNA and CDR2 is YSLEER in the germline V gene. The CDR3 reads CASSQVAQRGPLAKNIQYF. CDR3 coding DNA: TGCGCCAGCAGCCAAGTAGCCCAGCGGGGCCCCTTAGCCAAAAACATTCAGTACTTC.

The chain has TRBV27 and TRBJ2-1; D call uncertain. Germline CDR1 is MNHEY and CDR2 is SMNVEV (reference sequence). The CDR3 has 17 residues. Between the trimmed V and J ends, which lost 1 base and 1 base, there was a span of 14 bases. The CDR3 region is CASSLWAESSSYNEQFF. The CDR3 DNA follows: TGTGCCAGCAGTTTATGGGCCGAATCGTCATCCTACAATGAGCAGTTCTTC.

V and J are TRBV7-2 and TRBJ1-2; TRBD1 might be the D (6 bases). V lost 3 bases and J 2 bases, leaving 13 bases between the germline ends. Germline assignment: CDR1 SGHTA and CDR2 FQGNSA. This CDR3 is built from 15 residues. The CDR3 sequence is CASSFYGTPNYGYTF. The CDR3 DNA reads TGTGCCAGCAGCTTTTATGGGACACCGAACTATGGCTACACCTTC.

The chain links TRBV5-6 to TRBJ1-1, with D unresolved. The germline V gene encodes CDR1 SGHDT and CDR2 YYEEEE. V was pared by 1 base and J by 0 bases, with 10 bases between. The CDR3 contains 15 residues. The CDR3 is CASSLSGSLNTEAFF. The CDR3 DNA reads TGTGCCAGCAGCTTGTCGGGGTCGCTGAACACTGAAGCTTTCTTT.

The rearrangement joins TRBV12-2 to TRBJ1-5; no DNA check was done on the table's D call, TRBD1. TRBV12-2 is reported as a pseudogene. This CDR3 is 15 amino acids long. The CDR3 nucleotides read TGTGCAAGTCGCAACGGGACAGTTAGCAATCAGCCCCAGCATTTT. The encoded protein is CASRNGTVSNQPQHF.

This rearrangement joins TRBV29-1 to TRBJ1-2, with D tentatively TRBD1 (6 bases). The length of the CDR3 is 14 residues. Germline CDR1 and CDR2: SQVTM and ANQGSEA. V shed 2 bases and J shed 8 bases, with 18 bases lying between them. CDR3 residues: CSVEFWGRSGGYTF. The CDR3 bases are TGCAGCGTTGAATTTTGGGGGCGCAGCGGAGGCTACACCTTC.

The chain is built from TRBV27 and TRBJ1-2, with 7 bases identical to TRBD1. Germline values: CDR1 MNHEY, CDR2 SMNVEV (reference sequence). Trimming cost V 5 bases and J 4 bases; bases outside gene matches: 4. This CDR3 has 13 residues. CDR3 region: CASSPTGPYGYTF. The CDR3 coding sequence is TGTGCCAGCAGTCCGACAGGGCCCTATGGCTACACCTTC.

This clone was seen only a few times. The chain employs TRBV10-1 and TRBJ2-7, with 14 bases that match TRBD2. J lost 7 bases, V lost 3 bases, and 8 bases had no gene match. The length of the CDR3 is 16 residues. Germline CDR1 is WNHNN and CDR2 is SYGVQD (reference sequence). CDR3 region: CASSDPHGLAGGEQYF. CDR3 nucleotide sequence: TGCGCCAGCAGTGACCCTCATGGACTAGCGGGAGGAGAGCAGTACTTC.

V is TRBV7-9 and J is TRBJ1-1, with 8 nucleotides matching TRBD1. CDR1 is SEHNR, CDR2 FQNEAQ, per germline (reference sequence). The CDR3 is 13 amino acids. Germline trimming cut 1 base from V and 11 bases from J; bases unmatched to any gene: 6. CDR3 loop: CASSLDRQGAAFF. In DNA, the CDR3 is TGTGCCAGCAGCTTAGATCGCCAGGGGGCGGCTTTCTTT.

In its sample, this clone was seen a few times. The chain links TRBV11-3 to TRBJ2-2; 7 bases match TRBD1. The CDR3 runs 15 residues. Germline loops: CDR1 SGHNT, CDR2 YENEEA. V trimming: 4 bases; J trimming: 6 bases; junction bases outside the gene matches: 8. The CDR3 region has the DNA TGTGCCAGCAGCTCCTACAGGGGTGACGCCGGGGAGCTGTTTTTT. This translates into CASSSYRGDAGELFF.

V usage is TRBV19 and J usage is TRBJ2-7; tentative D call: TRBD1 (5 bases). The CDR3 has 13 residues. V was shortened by 10 bases and J by 6 bases, with 19 bases between the two germline ends. Germline CDR1 LNHDA, CDR2 SQIVND (reference sequence). CDR3 DNA sequence: TGTGCCACCTCAGGGTATGTAGGAGCCGAGCAGTACTTC. It encodes CATSGYVGAEQYF.

The rearrangement joins TRBV11-3 to TRBJ2-7; D perhaps matches TRBD1 (6 bases). Between the trimmed V and J ends, which lost 3 bases and 5 bases, there was a span of 11 bases. Per germline, CDR1 SGHNT and CDR2 YENEEA. The CDR3 totals 13 residues. The CDR3 spells CASSFGQFDEQYF. For the CDR3, the DNA is TGTGCCAGCAGCTTCGGACAGTTCGACGAGCAGTACTTC.

V is TRBV5-1 and J is TRBJ2-3, with TRBD1 matching 7 bases. This CDR3 has 14 amino acids. The germline V gene encodes CDR1 SGHRS and CDR2 YFSETQ. The ends lost 2 bases at V and 2 bases at J; junction bases unmatched: 2. The CDR3 DNA is TGCGCCAGCAGCTTAGGGACAGCCACAGATACGCAGTATTTT. Translated: CASSLGTATDTQYF.